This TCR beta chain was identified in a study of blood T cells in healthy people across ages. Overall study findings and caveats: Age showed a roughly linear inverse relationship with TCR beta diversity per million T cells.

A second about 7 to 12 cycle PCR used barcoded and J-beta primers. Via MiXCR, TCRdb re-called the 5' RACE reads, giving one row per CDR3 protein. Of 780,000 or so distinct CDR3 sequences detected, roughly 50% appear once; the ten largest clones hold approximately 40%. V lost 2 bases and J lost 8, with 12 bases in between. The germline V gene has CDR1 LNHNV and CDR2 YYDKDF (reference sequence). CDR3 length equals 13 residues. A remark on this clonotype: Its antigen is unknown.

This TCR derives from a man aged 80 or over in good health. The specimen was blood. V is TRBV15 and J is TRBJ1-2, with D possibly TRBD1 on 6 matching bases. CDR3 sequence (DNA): TGTGCCACCAGCAGACAGGGGCCAGGGGGCTACACCTTC. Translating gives CATSRQGPGGYTF.